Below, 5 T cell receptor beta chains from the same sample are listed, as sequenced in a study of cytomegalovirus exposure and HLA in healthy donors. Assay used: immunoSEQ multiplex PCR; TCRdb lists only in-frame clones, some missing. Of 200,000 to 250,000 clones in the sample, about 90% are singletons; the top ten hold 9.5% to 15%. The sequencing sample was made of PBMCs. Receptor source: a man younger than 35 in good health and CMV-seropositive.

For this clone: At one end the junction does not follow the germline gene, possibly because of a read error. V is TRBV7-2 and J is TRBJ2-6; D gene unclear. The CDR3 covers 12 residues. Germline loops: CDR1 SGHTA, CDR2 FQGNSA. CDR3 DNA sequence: TGTGCCAGCGGCTTCGGGGCCAACGTCCTGACTTTC. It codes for CASGFGANVLTF.

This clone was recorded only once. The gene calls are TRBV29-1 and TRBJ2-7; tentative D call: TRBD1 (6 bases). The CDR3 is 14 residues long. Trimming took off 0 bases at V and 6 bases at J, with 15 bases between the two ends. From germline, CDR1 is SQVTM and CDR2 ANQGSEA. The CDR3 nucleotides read TGCAGCGTTGAAGAACGGGACACGAGGGCCGAGCAGTACTTC. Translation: CSVEERDTRAEQYF.

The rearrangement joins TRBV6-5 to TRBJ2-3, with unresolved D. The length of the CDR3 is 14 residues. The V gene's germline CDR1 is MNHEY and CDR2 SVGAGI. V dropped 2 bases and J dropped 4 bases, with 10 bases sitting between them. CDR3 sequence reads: CASSYGSSADTQYF. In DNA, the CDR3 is TGTGCCAGCAGTTACGGCAGTTCAGCAGATACGCAGTATTTT.

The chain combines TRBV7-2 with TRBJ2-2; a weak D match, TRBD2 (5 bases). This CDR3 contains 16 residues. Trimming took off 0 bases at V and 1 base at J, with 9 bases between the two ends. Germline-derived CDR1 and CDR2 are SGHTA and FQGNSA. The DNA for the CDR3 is TGTGCCAGCAGCTTAGCGGTAGCGCTGAACACCGGGGAGCTGTTTTTT. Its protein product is CASSLAVALNTGELFF.

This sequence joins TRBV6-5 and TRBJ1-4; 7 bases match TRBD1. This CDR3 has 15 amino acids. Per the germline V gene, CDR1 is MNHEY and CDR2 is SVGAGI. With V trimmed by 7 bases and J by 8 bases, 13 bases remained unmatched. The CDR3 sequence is CASKTGERVLEKLFF. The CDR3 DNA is TGTGCCAGCAAAACAGGGGAGCGAGTGTTGGAAAAACTGTTTTTT.